One sample yielded the 20 T cell receptor beta chains listed below, sequenced in a study of blood T cell repertoires in COVID-19. The repertoire was sequenced with immunoSEQ multiplex PCR; TCRdb's copy has only in-frame clones and lacks some. This table has fewer than 350,000 clones, about 88% appearing once. The sample taken for sequencing was PBMCs or T cells enriched from blood (not recorded which). These receptors originate from a middle-aged woman who had recovered from COVID-19.

The CDR3, as DNA: TGTGCCAGCAGCCCCGGACTAGCGGGAACATACGAGCAGTACTTC. Its protein product is CASSPGLAGTYEQYF. The gene calls are TRBV3-1 (or the pseudogene TRBV3-2) and TRBJ2-7, with 12 bases lining up with TRBD2. Germline trimming cut 4 bases from V and 4 bases from J; bases unmatched to any gene: 5. The CDR3 has 15 amino acids. Germline CDR1 is LGHDT and CDR2 is YNNKEL (reference sequence).

This sequence joins TRBV9 and TRBJ1-1, with 7 bases identical to TRBD1. Germline V lookup: CDR1 SGDLS, CDR2 YYNGEE. Germline trimming cut 4 bases from V and 4 bases from J; bases unmatched to any gene: 7. The CDR3 consists of 14 residues. This CDR3 is CASSQGQGGTEAFF. Here the CDR3 DNA reads TGTGCCAGCAGCCAGGGGCAGGGGGGCACTGAAGCTTTCTTT. The variable domain in full, completed from reference TRBV9 and TRBJ1-1, reads DSGVTQTPKHLITATGQRVTLRCSPRSGDLSVYWYQQSLDQGLQFLIQYYNGEERAKGNILERFSAQQFPDLHSELNLSSLELGDSALYFCASSQGQGGTEAFFGQGTRLTVV.

The chain combines TRBV7-9 with TRBJ1-1; TRBD1 might be the D (5 bases). The CDR3 spans 15 residues. The germline CDR1 and CDR2 sequences are SEHNR and FQNEAQ (reference sequence). The ends were cut back, 3 bases at V and 0 bases at J, with 11 bases in the middle. The CDR3 loop reads CASSFWGRVNTEAFF. The CDR3 nucleotides are TGTGCCAGCAGCTTTTGGGGCAGGGTGAACACTGAAGCTTTCTTT.

The V call is TRBV5-1, the J call TRBJ2-7, with a possible D match to TRBD1 (6 bases). The V gene lost 0 bases and the J gene lost 1 base, with 11 bases spanning the gap. This CDR3 has 15 amino acids. Germline V gene data show CDR1 as SGHRS and CDR2 as YFSETQ. The CDR3 loop reads CASSLAQGQSYEQYF. As DNA, the CDR3 is TGCGCCAGCAGCTTGGCACAGGGTCAATCCTACGAGCAGTACTTC.

The chain has TRBV11-3 and TRBJ2-1, with TRBD2 as a possible D gene (5 bases). V lost 0 bases to trimming and J lost 8 bases, with 8 bases between them. The germline CDR1 and CDR2 sequences are SGHNT and YENEEA. This CDR3 contains 13 residues. The CDR3 DNA follows: TGTGCCAGCAGCTTAGATCACGGGGATGAGCAGTTCTTC. As protein: CASSLDHGDEQFF.

This sequence joins TRBV28 and TRBJ1-2; 12 bases fit TRBD1. V lost 6 bases, J lost 5 bases, and 7 bases stayed unmatched. The CDR3 length is 15 residues. Per germline, CDR1 MDHEN and CDR2 SYDVKM. The CDR3 here is CASSPGQGAEYGYTF. The CDR3 nucleotides are TGTGCCAGCAGCCCGGGACAGGGGGCAGAGTATGGCTACACCTTC.

The genes are TRBV6-5 and TRBJ1-2; possible D gene TRBD1, 6 bases. The germline gives CDR1 MNHEY, CDR2 SVGAGI. There are 15 residues in the CDR3. The ends were cut back, 7 bases at V and 6 bases at J, with 21 bases in the middle. DNA for the CDR3: TGTGCCAGCATGGACAGCCTTTTGTTGAGGAATGGCTACACCTTC. Amino acids: CASMDSLLLRNGYTF.

CDR3 sequence reads: CASSLTSTGGYEQYF. CDR3 DNA: TGTGCCAGCAGTTTGACATCGACAGGGGGGTACGAGCAGTACTTC. J is TRBJ2-7 and V is TRBV28, with 9 bases lining up with TRBD1. J was trimmed by 4 bases and V by 3 bases; bases with no gene match: 7. CDR3 length equals 15 residues. Germline values: CDR1 MDHEN, CDR2 SYDVKM.

The chain uses TRBV9 and TRBJ2-3, with a weak D call TRBD2 (6 bases). Per the germline V gene, CDR1 is SGDLS and CDR2 is YYNGEE. The ends were cut back, 3 bases at V and 1 base at J, with 15 bases in the middle. The length of the CDR3 is 16 residues. The DNA for the CDR3 is TGTGCCAGCAGCGCCTTAGCGGTCTATGGCACAGATACGCAGTATTTT. Protein product: CASSALAVYGTDTQYF.

The V call is TRBV7-2, the J call TRBJ2-3; 7 nucleotides agree with TRBD2. Germline CDR1 SGHTA, CDR2 FQGNSA. The V segment lost 3 bases and the J segment 1 base; nucleotides outside the gene matches: 4. The length of the CDR3 is 15 residues. The CDR3 reads CASSFGGGRTDTQYF. The CDR3, as DNA: TGTGCCAGCAGCTTCGGCGGGGGTCGCACAGATACGCAGTATTTT. Drawing the rest from reference TRBV7-2 and TRBJ2-3, the complete variable domain is GAGVSQSPSNKVTEKGKDVELRCDPISGHTALYWYRQSLGQGLEFLIYFQGNSAPDKSGLPSDRFSAERTGGSVSTLTIQRTQQEDSAVYLCASSFGGGRTDTQYFGPGTRLTVL.

This clone has a handful of counts. This chain joins TRBV5-4 and TRBJ1-6; no reliable D call. The CDR3 has 15 amino acids. Trimming cost V 4 bases and J 5 bases, with 13 bases left between them. From germline, CDR1 is SGHNT and CDR2 YYREEE (reference sequence). The CDR3 coding sequence is TGTGCCAGCAGCCCCCTTGGGCCAGATAATTCACCCCTCCACTTT. It is translated as CASSPLGPDNSPLHF.

The V call is TRBV7-9, the J call TRBJ2-1, with TRBD2 matching 10 bases. Per the germline V gene, CDR1 is SEHNR and CDR2 is FQNEAQ (reference sequence). J gave up 7 bases and V 0 bases, and 9 bases lay outside the gene matches. The CDR3 runs to 17 residues. As DNA, the CDR3 is TGTGCCAGCAGCTTAGCGAGTCTAGCGGGAGTTCAGAATGAGCAGTTCTTC. Translated: CASSLASLAGVQNEQFF.

The chain joins TRBV11-2 to TRBJ2-3, with TRBD2 identical over 9 bases. Germline values: CDR1 SGHAT, CDR2 FQNNGV. The V segment lost 0 bases and the J segment 12 bases; nucleotides outside the gene matches: 13. This CDR3 comprises 16 residues. CDR3 bases: TGTGCCAGCAGCTTAGATCTGGGTAGCGGGGGACACCTTCAGTATTTT. This codes for CASSLDLGSGGHLQYF.

V is TRBV24-1 and J is TRBJ2-2; TRBD1 matches at 8 bases. V dropped 3 bases and J dropped 4; count of bases not matched to a gene: 3. Germline V gene sequence: CDR1 KGHDR, CDR2 SFDVKD. This CDR3 comprises 15 residues. CDR3 loop: CATSDRTGGTGELFF. The DNA for the CDR3 is TGTGCCACCAGTGATCGAACAGGGGGCACCGGGGAGCTGTTTTTT.

The genes are TRBV11-2 and TRBJ2-2; TRBD2 matches at 8 bases. This CDR3 has 15 residues. Losses at the gene ends were 4 bases for V and 7 bases for J; bases not matched to a gene: 8. Germline assignment: CDR1 SGHAT and CDR2 FQNNGV. This CDR3 is CASSSGTSSSGELFF. For the CDR3, the DNA is TGTGCCAGCAGCTCCGGGACTAGTTCTAGCGGGGAGCTGTTTTTT.

The V gene is TRBV28, the J gene TRBJ1-1; 7 bases align to TRBD1. Per germline, CDR1 MDHEN and CDR2 SYDVKM. J was trimmed by 0 bases and V by 7 bases; bases with no gene match: 8. This CDR3 is 15 amino acids long. CDR3 in DNA: TGTGCCAGCACAACTGGGACAGCTCTGAACACTGAAGCTTTCTTT. Residues: CASTTGTALNTEAFF.

The CDR3 nucleotides are TGTGCCACCAGTGATTTGGAGGGGGCCCTAGAGACCCAGTACTTC. As protein: CATSDLEGALETQYF. This sequence joins TRBV24-1 and TRBJ2-5, with TRBD1 matching over 7 bases. Germline CDR1 and CDR2: KGHDR and SFDVKD. This CDR3 has 15 residues. With 0 bases clipped from V and 4 bases from J, the junction kept 4 bases outside the gene matches.

The chain carries TRBV7-6 and TRBJ2-7, with 11 nucleotides matching TRBD1. In germline, CDR1 is SGHVS, CDR2 FNYEAQ. Trimming removed 1 base from V and 2 bases from J; junction bases left unmatched: 1. The CDR3 is made up of 15 amino acids. CDR3 in amino acids: CASSLGTGGPYEQYF. As DNA, the CDR3 is TGTGCCAGCAGCTTAGGGACAGGGGGCCCCTACGAGCAGTACTTC.

The J gene is TRBJ2-7, the V gene TRBV27; 10 bases fit TRBD2. This CDR3 has 16 residues. V lost 2 bases to trimming and J lost 6 bases; unmatched junction nucleotides: 10. Germline lookup yields CDR1 MNHEY and CDR2 SMNVEV (reference sequence). This chain's CDR3 is CASSLLAGEGEGEQYF. The CDR3 DNA reads as TGTGCCAGCAGTTTACTAGCGGGAGAGGGGGAAGGCGAGCAGTACTTC.

The CDR3 reads CASSLLDSKETQYF. As DNA, the CDR3 is TGTGCCAGCAGCCTCCTGGACAGCAAGGAGACCCAGTACTTC. This rearrangement joins TRBV7-2 to TRBJ2-5; weak D call: TRBD1 (6 bases). This CDR3 is 14 amino acids long. CDR1 is SGHTA, CDR2 FQGNSA, per germline. Trimming took 5 bases from V and 5 from J, leaving 15 bases between them.